This T cell receptor (beta chain) originates from a study of response to subunit inactivated influenza vaccine. Study results and limitations: Only a handful of new T cells, the authors suggested, are recruited with each seasonal influenza vaccination.

V shed 8 bases and J shed 0 bases, with 11 bases lying between them. Per germline, CDR1 DFQATT and CDR2 SNEGSKA (reference sequence). This CDR3 region has 13 residues. This clonotype was seen a few times. Its target is not known. TCRdb reprocessed the RT-PCR reads with MiXCR, giving one entry per CDR3 protein. The table lists hundreds of thousands of distinct CDR3 sequences, 18% of them singletons. The TCR comes from a man aged 50 to 59 who received an inactivated influenza vaccine. V and J are TRBV20-1 and TRBJ2-4; D ambiguous. The sequencing here drew on PBMCs from blood, taken around 5 days after vaccination. Here the CDR3 DNA reads TGCAGTACACTGGGCCTAGCCAAAAACATTCAGTACTTC. This translates into CSTLGLAKNIQYF.